This TCR beta chain originates from a study of regulatory T cells in long-lasting Graves disease. This clonotype was counted many times. The time point: newly diagnosed GD, antithyroid drugs for less than 3 months. From RNA extracted from PBMCs, the TCR library was made. The CDR3 has 18 amino acids. Germline values: CDR1 ENHRY, CDR2 SYGVKD. V shed 6 bases, J shed 6 bases, and the junction held 15 bases outside the gene matches. Arm-PCR of CDR3 regions with iRepertoire HTBI primers generated TCR beta libraries. Authors' data handling: Sample data revealed about 60 TRBV and 12 to 15 TRBJ segments. TCRdb independently ran MiXCR on the multiplex PCR reads; one entry per CDR3 protein. The V and J calls come from TCRdb's annotation, not from the publication. Found here are 450,000 to 700,000 distinct CDR3 sequences, around an eighth of them singletons; the top ten hold 10%. These data are also associated with another study on T cells in Graves' hyperthyroidism and ophthalmopathy. That paper notes: Uncontrolled infection, other autoimmune disease, pregnancy and lactation each barred patients from inclusion. Most thyroid clonotypes expanded above 0.001 appeared in blood too. With a median lead of approximately 6 months before onset, the model predicted ophthalmopathy.

The chain links TRBV10-3 to TRBJ2-7, with 15 bases fitting TRBD2. The receptor's source is a man younger than 40 with Graves disease. The sequenced sample was peripheral blood mononuclear cells (PBMCs), obtained at new diagnosis, from a patient treated with antithyroid drugs. CDR3 nucleotides: TGTGCCATCAGAACACCGGGACTAGCGGGAGGTGTGTCGGTCGAGCAGTACTTC. As protein: CAIRTPGLAGGVSVEQYF.